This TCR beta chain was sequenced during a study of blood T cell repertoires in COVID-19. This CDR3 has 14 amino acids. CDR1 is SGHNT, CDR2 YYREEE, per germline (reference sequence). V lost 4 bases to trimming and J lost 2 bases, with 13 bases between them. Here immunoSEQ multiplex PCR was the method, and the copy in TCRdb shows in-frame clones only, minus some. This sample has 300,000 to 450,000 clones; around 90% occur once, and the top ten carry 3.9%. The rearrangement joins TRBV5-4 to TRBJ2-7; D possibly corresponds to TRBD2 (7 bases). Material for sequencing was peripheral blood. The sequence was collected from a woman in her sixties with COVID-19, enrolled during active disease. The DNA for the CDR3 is TGTGCCAGCAGCCCGGGGGGCCGTGCCTACGAGCAGTACTTC. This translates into CASSPGGRAYEQYF.